This entry lists 8 T cell receptor beta chains sequenced from one sample in a study of T cell responses to AZD1222 COVID-19 vaccine. The repertoire was sequenced with immunoSEQ multiplex PCR; TCRdb's copy has only in-frame clones and lacks some. The data hold some 93,000 clones, with around nine tenths observed a single time. This sample comprised peripheral blood, obtained 28 days after the second AZD1222 dose. These receptors all stem from an adult who received the AZD1222 COVID-19 vaccine.

The chain recombines TRBV10-2 with TRBJ1-1; TRBD1 might be the D (6 bases). Germline V gene sequence: CDR1 WSHSY, CDR2 SAAADI. This CDR3 has 13 amino acids. V was shortened by 3 bases and J by 8 bases, with 13 bases between the two germline ends. CDR3 in amino acids: CASSEGYGQEAFF. DNA of the CDR3: TGCGCCAGCAGTGAAGGTTACGGACAGGAAGCTTTCTTT.

V is TRBV30 and J is TRBJ2-5, with 11 bases lining up with TRBD2. Germline assignment: CDR1 GTSNPN and CDR2 SVGIG (reference sequence). The trim removed 1 base at V and 1 base at J, leaving 2 bases unmatched. CDR3 size: 15 residues. CDR3 nucleotide sequence: TGTGCCTGGAGTGACGGACTAGCGGGCCAAGAGACCCAGTACTTC. Amino acid sequence: CAWSDGLAGQETQYF.

In this sample, this clone turned up a few times. The rearrangement uses TRBV4-2 and TRBJ1-1; possibly TRBD1 for D (5 bases). Per germline, CDR1 LGHNA and CDR2 YNFKEQ. Trimming took off 0 bases at V and 3 bases at J, with 17 bases between the two ends. The CDR3 length is 17 residues. CDR3 amino acids: CASSQDGFRAGDTEAFF. Written as DNA, the CDR3 is TGTGCCAGCAGCCAAGATGGGTTTAGGGCGGGGGACACTGAAGCTTTCTTT.

This clone appeared a few times. V gene TRBV29-1 combines with J gene TRBJ2-2; D not certain. V was clipped by 4 bases and J by 1 base, with 7 bases between them. The CDR3 runs to 13 residues. Germline V CDR1 and CDR2: SQVTM, ANQGSEA. Here the CDR3 DNA reads TGCAGCGTTGCAGAGGTGAACACCGGGGAGCTGTTTTTT. It specifies CSVAEVNTGELFF.

The CDR3 DNA reads TGTGCCATCAGTGAAGGGACGCCTCAGAATTCACCCCTCCACTTT. This codes for CAISEGTPQNSPLHF. The rearrangement joins TRBV10-3 to TRBJ1-6; a possible D gene is TRBD1 (5 bases). Germline loops: CDR1 ENHRY, CDR2 SYGVKD. The V end lost 3 bases, the J end lost 7 bases, and 13 bases lay between the germline ends. This CDR3 region has 15 residues.

This chain uses TRBV12-5 with TRBJ1-2; unclear D gene. This CDR3 has 15 amino acids. Trimming took off 2 bases at V and 2 bases at J, with 12 bases between the two ends. Germline V gene data show CDR1 as LGHNT and CDR2 as FRNRAP. The CDR3 DNA reads TGTGCTAGTGGTTTGTCTCGGCTTGGAAACTATGGCTACACCTTC. Its protein product is CASGLSRLGNYGYTF.

V is TRBV27 and J is TRBJ1-4, with a weak D call TRBD1 (6 bases). Looked up from germline, CDR1 is MNHEY and CDR2 is SMNVEV (reference sequence). The length of the CDR3 is 16 residues. The V and J ends lost 8 bases and 5 bases respectively, with 21 bases between them. The CDR3, as DNA: TGTGCCAGCTACCACTCTGCGGGGGCCATCAATGAAAAACTGTTTTTT. Translation gives CASYHSAGAINEKLFF.

The chain is built from TRBV5-1 and TRBJ2-5; D call uncertain. The CDR3 is 13 amino acids. V lost 0 bases and J 1 base, leaving 4 bases between the germline ends. The germline gives CDR1 SGHRS, CDR2 YFSETQ. Here the CDR3 DNA reads TGCGCCAGCAGCTTGGGACTCCAAGAGACCCAGTACTTC. Its translation is CASSLGLQETQYF.